Below, 22 T cell receptor beta chains from the same sample are listed, as sequenced in a study of liver allograft versus peripheral blood T cells. Study background: The study compared liver allograft T cell receptor repertoires against peripheral blood repertoires of liver transplant recipients.

TCRdb re-called the reads with MiXCR, one entry per CDR3 protein. Here the sample spans about 8,400 distinct CDR3 sequences, under 20% being singletons. These receptors were obtained from a human patient who had a liver transplant. Part of the T cells may come from the graft donor.

Note on this clonotype: A much larger clone sits a single nucleotide away, making a read error possible. V usage is TRBV29-1 and J usage is TRBJ1-1; D remains ambiguous. V lost 8 bases and J 4 bases, leaving 11 bases between the germline ends. The CDR3 has 11 residues. Per the germline V gene, CDR1 is SQVTM and CDR2 is ANQGSEA. The CDR3 here is CSIVPLTEAFF. In DNA, the CDR3 is TGCAGCATAGTTCCCCTCACTGAAGCTTTCTTT.

Of note for this clonotype: A much larger clonotype is one base distant, so this may be a read error. The chain recombines TRBV20-1 with TRBJ1-5, with D maybe TRBD1 (6 bases). V lost 3 bases to trimming and J lost 4 bases, with 25 bases between them. CDR1 is DFQATT, CDR2 SNEGSKA, per germline (reference sequence). CDR3 length: 18 amino acids. CDR3 sequence reads: CSASGAPGQGFLNQPQHF. CDR3 sequence (DNA): TGCAGTGCTAGCGGGGCACCGGGACAAGGGTTTCTGAATCAGCCCCAGCATTTT.

This clonotype is medium-sized (0.01 to 0.1%) in the sample. The chain joins TRBV6-5 to TRBJ2-7; D may be TRBD2 (6 bases). CDR3 length: 12 residues. The germline V gene has CDR1 MNHEY and CDR2 SVGAGI. V was shortened by 6 bases and J by 1 base, with 7 bases between the two germline ends. In DNA, the CDR3 is TGTGCCAGCAGGGGGGGTTCCTACGAGCAGTACTTC. Its translation: CASRGGSYEQYF.

The chain has TRBV29-1 and TRBJ2-2; maybe TRBD1 (6 bases). CDR3 length: 13 residues. Looked up from germline, CDR1 is SQVTM and CDR2 is ANQGSEA. The CDR3 here is CGPTGANTGELFF. The CDR3 nucleotides read TGCGGGCCGACAGGTGCGAACACCGGGGAGCTGTTTTTT.

This clonotype was recorded many times. The chain joins TRBV12-3 or TRBV12-4 to TRBJ2-2, with D perhaps TRBD2 (6 bases). The ends were cut back, 6 bases at V and 5 bases at J, with 13 bases in the middle. There are 14 residues in the CDR3. CDR3 coding DNA: TGTGCCAGCAGCCCCGGGGAGGAGACCGGGGAGCTGTTTTTT. Its translation is CASSPGEETGELFF.

This clonotype is medium-sized in the sample. The chain combines TRBV19 with TRBJ2-2; possibly TRBD1 for D (6 bases). The V gene lost 6 bases and the J gene lost 1 base, with 9 bases spanning the gap. This CDR3 is 14 amino acids long. Germline CDR1 and CDR2: LNHDA and SQIVND (reference sequence). CDR3 amino acids: CASRGQENTGELFF. The CDR3, as DNA: TGTGCCAGTAGGGGACAAGAGAACACCGGGGAGCTGTTTTTT.

As concerns this clonotype: This may arise from a read error, as a much more abundant clone is one base away. DNA of the CDR3: TGTGCCAGTAGTATCAACACCGGGCCGATTAGGAAGGGCTACACCTTC. It yields the protein CASSINTGPIRKGYTF. The V call is TRBV19, the J call TRBJ1-2; D unresolved. The CDR3 extends over 16 amino acids. V lost 3 bases to trimming and J lost 8 bases, with 22 bases between them. Germline CDR1 LNHDA, CDR2 SQIVND (reference sequence).

By its share, this clonotype is medium-sized. The chain uses TRBV20-1 and TRBJ2-7; 9 bases match TRBD2. CDR3 length: 13 amino acids. The V and J ends lost 4 bases and 3 bases, in that order; junction bases with no gene match: 4. CDR1 is DFQATT and CDR2 is SNEGSKA in the germline V gene (reference sequence). CDR3: CSATLAGNYEQYF. The CDR3 DNA follows: TGCAGTGCTACCCTAGCGGGAAACTACGAGCAGTACTTC.

V usage is TRBV19 and J usage is TRBJ1-2, with 10 bases lining up with TRBD1. CDR3 length equals 17 residues. Germline V CDR1 and CDR2: LNHDA, SQIVND (reference sequence). V was clipped by 6 bases and J by 2 bases; unmatched bases: 12. The CDR3 region is CASSKGTGAFPNYGYTF. CDR3 coding DNA: TGTGCCAGTAGCAAGGGGACAGGGGCCTTCCCAAACTATGGCTACACCTTC.

The chain uses TRBV28 and TRBJ2-3, with 11 bases fitting TRBD2. Germline assignment: CDR1 MDHEN and CDR2 SYDVKM. The trim removed 8 bases at V and 2 bases at J, leaving 12 bases unmatched. The CDR3 is made up of 17 amino acids. The CDR3: CASSLLGLAGITDTQYF. Written as DNA, the CDR3 is TGTGCCAGCTCCCTACTCGGACTAGCGGGTATCACAGATACGCAGTATTTT.

By sample share, this clonotype is medium-sized. The rearrangement links TRBV7-9 to TRBJ2-2, with TRBD2 matching 9 bases. This CDR3 contains 15 residues. Looked up from germline, CDR1 is SEHNR and CDR2 is FQNEAQ (reference sequence). The ends lost 5 bases at V and 4 bases at J; junction bases unmatched: 5. The CDR3 spells CASSLSGSSTGELFF. The CDR3, as DNA: TGTGCCAGCAGCCTTAGCGGGAGCAGCACCGGGGAGCTGTTTTTT. Full variable domain (outside the CDR3, taken from reference TRBV7-9 and TRBJ2-2): DTGVSQNPRHKITKRGQNVTFRCDPISEHNRLYWYRQTLGQGPEFLTYFQNEAQLEKSRLLSDRFSAERPKGSFSTLEIQRTEQGDSAMYLCASSLSGSSTGELFFGEGSRLTVL.

Many counts were recorded for this clonotype. V usage is TRBV27 and J usage is TRBJ2-5, with 9 bases that match TRBD2. V trimming: 2 bases; J trimming: 5 bases; junction bases outside the gene matches: 12. The germline gives CDR1 MNHEY, CDR2 SMNVEV (reference sequence). CDR3 length: 17 residues. CDR3 residues: CASSLISGGGGAETQYF. The CDR3 DNA follows: TGTGCCAGCAGTTTAATTAGCGGGGGAGGGGGGGCGGAGACCCAGTACTTC.

By sample fraction, this clonotype is medium-sized. This chain connects TRBV19 to TRBJ2-1; 11 positions match TRBD2. Germline trimming cut 4 bases from V and 12 bases from J; bases unmatched to any gene: 11. There are 15 residues in the CDR3. Germline CDR1 reads LNHDA; CDR2 reads SQIVND (reference sequence). CDR3 residues: CASSSGTSGLRRQFF. The CDR3 bases are TGTGCCAGTAGTAGTGGGACTAGCGGATTAAGACGGCAGTTCTTC.

The chain combines TRBV5-6 with TRBJ1-1; D is uncertain. V lost 0 bases and J 2 bases, leaving 8 bases between the germline ends. Germline-derived CDR1 and CDR2 are SGHDT and YYEEEE. CDR3 length equals 14 residues. The CDR3 bases are TGTGCCAGCAGCTTGGATCCAGGTAACACTGAAGCTTTCTTT. It yields the protein CASSLDPGNTEAFF. Based on the CDR3 plus reference TRBV5-6 and TRBJ1-1, the full variable domain is DAGVTQSPTHLIKTRGQQVTLRCSPKSGHDTVSWYQQALGQGPQFIFQYYEEEERQRGNFPDRFSGHQFPNYSSELNVNALLLGDSALYLCASSLDPGNTEAFFGQGTRLTVV.

In this sample, this clonotype is medium-sized. The rearrangement joins TRBV7-2 to TRBJ1-3; D is possibly TRBD1 (5 bases). Germline V gene sequence: CDR1 SGHTA, CDR2 FQGNSA. V dropped 6 bases and J dropped 7 bases, with 13 bases sitting between them. The CDR3 is made up of 13 amino acids. The CDR3 nucleotides read TGTGCCAGCAGTCAGGGTGGTAGTAACACCATATATTTT. Translation: CASSQGGSNTIYF.

This clonotype is categorized as medium-sized. The chain recombines TRBV19 with TRBJ1-2; possibly TRBD1 for D (5 bases). Germline-derived CDR1 and CDR2 are LNHDA and SQIVND (reference sequence). V shed 5 bases and J shed 1 base, with 11 bases lying between them. The CDR3 extends over 14 amino acids. As DNA, the CDR3 is TGTGCCAGTAGTCCGGGGCCGCATAACTATGGCTACACCTTC. This gives the protein CASSPGPHNYGYTF.

By share of the sample, this clonotype is medium-sized (0.01 to 0.1%). The CDR3 is CSVLGRYEQYF. DNA for the CDR3: TGCAGCGTACTGGGCCGTTACGAGCAGTACTTC. The chain has TRBV29-1 and TRBJ2-7; D not certain. The CDR3 spans 11 residues. The germline V gene has CDR1 SQVTM and CDR2 ANQGSEA. V was trimmed by 6 bases and J by 4 bases, leaving 10 bases between them.

Judged by abundance, this clonotype is medium-sized. This rearrangement joins TRBV28 to TRBJ1-5, with 7 nucleotides matching TRBD1. There are 15 residues in the CDR3. The trim removed 6 bases at V and 1 base at J, leaving 6 bases unmatched. Per germline, CDR1 MDHEN and CDR2 SYDVKM. CDR3 coding DNA: TGTGCCAGCAGCCCACGGACAGGAAGCAATCAGCCCCAGCATTTT. It specifies CASSPRTGSNQPQHF.

This clonotype qualifies as medium-sized. V usage is TRBV29-1 and J usage is TRBJ2-5, with 10 bases fitting TRBD2. The CDR3 is 13 residues long. Per germline, CDR1 SQVTM and CDR2 ANQGSEA. The V gene end was trimmed by 5 bases and the J gene end by 6 bases; junction bases not matched to a gene: 6. CDR3 in amino acids: CSVIRTSGKTQYF. The CDR3 nucleotides read TGCAGCGTTATAAGAACTAGCGGGAAGACCCAGTACTTC.

This clonotype was seen a handful of times. This chain connects TRBV20-1 to TRBJ1-5, with D unclear. Trimming left V 3 bases short and J 4 bases short, with 7 bases between. The CDR3 runs 12 residues. Germline-derived CDR1 and CDR2 are DFQATT and SNEGSKA (reference sequence). CDR3 nucleotides: TGCAGTGCTAGTGATAGAAATCAGCCCCAGCATTTT. It translates to CSASDRNQPQHF.

This clonotype was seen only a few times. This rearrangement joins TRBV5-6 to TRBJ2-5; TRBD1 matches 7 bases. The CDR3 runs 14 residues. V lost 2 bases and J lost 2; bases outside the gene matches: 3. Germline V gene lookup returns CDR1 SGHDT and CDR2 YYEEEE. This CDR3 reads CASSLQGQQETQYF. The CDR3 nucleotides are TGTGCCAGCAGCTTACAGGGACAGCAAGAGACCCAGTACTTC.

This clonotype is labeled as medium-sized. The J gene is TRBJ1-5, the V gene TRBV6-1; D gene unclear. This CDR3 is built from 15 residues. The V gene lost 8 bases and the J gene lost 1 base, with 15 bases spanning the gap. The germline V gene has CDR1 MNHNS and CDR2 SASEGT. CDR3 loop: CASEEGMGSNQPQHF. The CDR3, as DNA: TGTGCCAGCGAAGAAGGGATGGGAAGCAATCAGCCCCAGCATTTT.